The T cell receptor beta chain described here comes from a study of T cell repertoires in cytomegalovirus infection. For the study at large: Peptides in the study included HLA-C-restricted and HLA-B-restricted CMV epitopes.

Study results and caveats: Within the response measured ex vivo, HLA-C-restricted CMV-specific TCR beta clonotypes were dominant. There were carriers of CMV plus the relevant HLA, and cumulative public TCR beta family frequency identified them.

This CDR3 has 15 residues. Trimming cost V 2 bases and J 5 bases, with 15 bases left between them. Germline CDR1 reads MNHNS; CDR2 reads SASEGT. In this sample, this clonotype turned up many times. Its antigen remains unidentified. Via MiXCR, TCRdb re-called the reads, giving one row per CDR3 protein. This repertoire shows about 89,000 distinct CDR3 sequences, roughly 29% found once; its top ten account for less than 75%. This specimen consisted of CD8+ T cells from cultured PBMCs, obtained from culture after CMV antigen stimulation. This receptor was obtained from a human donor in good health (CMV status not recorded). Some clones in this sample may be carry-over from other donors' samples. The chain recombines TRBV6-1 with TRBJ1-1; D not certain. CDR3 amino acids: CASSERTGPGTEAFF. Here the CDR3 DNA reads TGTGCCAGCAGTGAAAGGACCGGGCCGGGGACTGAAGCTTTCTTT.